This passage covers 28 T cell receptor beta chains from one sample sequenced in a study of shared clonotypes between healthy human individuals. The method was immunoSEQ multiplex PCR; TCRdb's version includes in-frame clones alone and lacks a portion of them. The repertoire includes 2 million to 3 million clones, more than 80% of them detected once, and around 0.15% sits in the top ten. The specimen sequenced was naive CD4+ T cells sorted from blood. Subset indicated: CD45RA+ positively selected. All receptors come from a man between 18 and 29 years old in good health.

The chain is built from TRBV19 and TRBJ2-3; D possibly uses TRBD1 or TRBD2 (5 bases each). Germline lookup yields CDR1 LNHDA and CDR2 SQIVND (reference sequence). The CDR3 covers 15 residues. Trimming cost V 5 bases and J 4 bases, with 16 bases left between them. The CDR3 protein is CASSPRDPLPDTQYF. The DNA of the CDR3 is TGTGCCAGTAGTCCTCGGGACCCCCTTCCAGATACGCAGTATTTT. The full variable domain, in which reference TRBV19 and TRBJ2-3 provide the parts outside the CDR3, is DGGITQSPKYLFRKEGQNVTLSCEQNLNHDAMYWYRQDPGQGLRLIYYSQIVNDFQKGDIAEGYSVSREKKESFPLTVTSAQKNPTAFYLCASSPRDPLPDTQYFGPGTRLTVL.

J is TRBJ2-3 and V is TRBV7-9; 14 nucleotides align to TRBD2. CDR1 is SEHNR, CDR2 FQNEAQ, per germline (reference sequence). Trimming cost V 6 bases and J 3 bases; bases outside gene matches: 2. The CDR3 runs 15 residues. The CDR3 reads CASRRTSGRTDTQYF. The CDR3 region has the DNA TGTGCCAGCAGGAGGACTAGCGGGAGGACAGATACGCAGTATTTT.

The J gene is TRBJ2-7, the V gene TRBV6-1; TRBD1 agrees at 7 bases. Trimming removed 6 bases from V and 2 bases from J; junction bases left unmatched: 7. Germline values: CDR1 MNHNS, CDR2 SASEGT. The CDR3 totals 14 residues. The CDR3 protein is CASSTGTATYEQYF. The CDR3 DNA reads as TGTGCCAGCAGCACCGGGACAGCGACCTACGAGCAGTACTTC.

This chain connects TRBV15 to TRBJ1-4; no definite D call. Trimming cost V 0 bases and J 5 bases, with 10 bases left between them. Germline V gene lookup returns CDR1 LNHNV and CDR2 YYDKDF (reference sequence). This CDR3 region has 15 residues. This chain's CDR3 is CATSRDGQRNEKLFF. The CDR3 DNA reads TGTGCCACCAGCAGAGATGGGCAGAGGAATGAAAAACTGTTTTTT.

With regard to this clone: Other DNA sequences within the sample encode an identical CDR3. This chain joins TRBV7-6 and TRBJ2-5, with D hard to call. Trimming pared 5 bases from V and 1 base from J, leaving 8 bases between. In germline, CDR1 is SGHVS, CDR2 FNYEAQ. The CDR3 has 13 amino acids. This CDR3 is CASSRRVQETQYF. The CDR3 nucleotides are TGTGCCAGCAGCCGCAGAGTCCAAGAGACCCAGTACTTC.

This chain connects TRBV7-2 to TRBJ2-5; 11 bases fit TRBD2. V trimming: 5 bases; J trimming: 2 bases; junction bases outside the gene matches: 7. CDR3 length equals 16 residues. In germline, CDR1 is SGHTA, CDR2 FQGNSA. The CDR3 protein is CASSGLVAGGQETQYF. The CDR3 DNA reads as TGTGCCAGCAGCGGCCTAGTAGCGGGAGGGCAAGAGACCCAGTACTTC.

This clone has just a few counts. The junction departs from the called germline gene at one end, perhaps through a read error. Within the sample, other DNA sequences also encode this same CDR3. CDR3 DNA sequence: TGTGCTAGCAGCTTAGCGATGAACACTGAAGCTTTCTTT. Its translation: CASSLAMNTEAFF. This chain links TRBV7-7 with TRBJ1-1; D remains unclear. The germline V gene has CDR1 SSHAT and CDR2 FNYEAQ (reference sequence). The CDR3 extends over 13 amino acids.

The gene calls are TRBV7-2 and TRBJ1-2; D uncertain. The CDR3 is 12 amino acids. Germline V gene data show CDR1 as SGHTA and CDR2 as FQGNSA. Trimming pared 1 base from V and 4 bases from J, leaving 4 bases between. The CDR3 DNA sequence: TGTGCCAGCAGCTTAGGGCCCTATGGCTACACCTTC. Translating it yields CASSLGPYGYTF.

This chain links TRBV2 with TRBJ2-3; 10 positions agree with TRBD2. CDR1 SNHLY and CDR2 FYNNEI come from the germline V gene. The CDR3 loop spans 15 amino acids. J gave up 4 bases and V 3 bases, and 4 bases lay outside the gene matches. CDR3 protein: CASSESSGGPDTQYF. DNA for the CDR3: TGTGCCAGCAGTGAGAGTAGCGGGGGGCCAGATACGCAGTATTTT.

This chain connects TRBV19 to TRBJ2-1, with 9 bases lining up with TRBD2. V dropped 5 bases and J dropped 0; count of bases not matched to a gene: 5. The germline gives CDR1 LNHDA, CDR2 SQIVND (reference sequence). The CDR3 runs to 16 residues. The CDR3 region has the DNA TGTGCCAGTAGTCCCGATAGCGGGAGCTCCTACAATGAGCAGTTCTTC. Translated: CASSPDSGSSYNEQFF.

The V gene is TRBV4-3, the J gene TRBJ1-2; 9 bases match TRBD1. This CDR3 has 16 residues. V gave up 5 bases and J gave up 2 bases; unmatched junction bases: 9. Germline V CDR1 and CDR2: LGHNA, YSLEER. CDR3: CASSAGPGQGNYGYTF. The CDR3 DNA follows: TGCGCCAGCAGCGCGGGACCCGGACAGGGGAACTATGGCTACACCTTC.

The CDR3 here is CASSLQGGPIRETQYF. CDR3 nucleotide sequence: TGTGCCAGCAGCTTGCAGGGGGGGCCCATCCGCGAGACCCAGTACTTC. The J gene is TRBJ2-5, the V gene TRBV5-5; D tentatively reads TRBD1 or TRBD2 (7 bases each). CDR3 length: 16 residues. V lost 1 base and J 5 bases, leaving 18 bases between the germline ends. CDR1 is SGHKS, CDR2 YYEKEE, per germline (reference sequence).

The genes are TRBV19 and TRBJ2-1; 7 positions agree with TRBD2. V lost 4 bases and J lost 6; bases outside the gene matches: 3. Germline V CDR1 and CDR2: LNHDA, SQIVND (reference sequence). CDR3 length: 13 amino acids. In nucleotides, the CDR3 is TGTGCCAGTAGTACCGGGGGGAGCAATGAGCAGTTCTTC. The encoded protein is CASSTGGSNEQFF.

This clone came up a few times. The chain is built from TRBV6-5 and TRBJ1-1; D uncertain. The V end was cut by 6 bases, the J end by 10 bases, with 12 bases between. Germline CDR1 and CDR2: MNHEY and SVGAGI. This CDR3 spans 11 amino acids. CDR3 amino acids: CASSSTAGAFF. The CDR3 DNA follows: TGTGCCAGCAGCTCGACCGCTGGAGCTTTCTTT.

The CDR3 sequence: CASSPQGGNSGNTIYF. The CDR3 DNA reads as TGTGCCAGCAGCCCTCAGGGCGGGAACTCTGGAAACACCATATATTTT. This chain uses TRBV14 with TRBJ1-3, with a weak D call TRBD1 (5 bases). Germline values: CDR1 SGHDN, CDR2 FVKESK. CDR3 length: 16 amino acids. V was trimmed by 4 bases and J by 0 bases, leaving 13 bases between them.

CDR3 DNA: TGTGCCAGCAGCTTAGAGGAACTGGGCAGCGTCTATGGCTACACCTTC. This sequence encodes CASSLEELGSVYGYTF. The V call is TRBV7-2, the J call TRBJ1-2; D not certain. The CDR3 spans 16 residues. Germline assignment: CDR1 SGHTA and CDR2 FQGNSA. Trimming stripped 1 base from V and 4 bases from J, with 16 bases between.

Points on this clone: Other nucleotide sequences from this sample produce the same CDR3. The chain links TRBV7-2 to TRBJ1-6; D perhaps matches TRBD1 (5 bases). V was trimmed by 6 bases and J by 6 bases, leaving 9 bases between them. From germline, CDR1 is SGHTA and CDR2 FQGNSA. This CDR3 comprises 13 residues. The CDR3 loop is CASRAGTNSPLHF. The CDR3 DNA reads as TGTGCCAGCAGGGCAGGGACTAATTCACCCCTCCACTTT.

The chain uses TRBV15 and TRBJ2-1; 10 bases fit TRBD1. Per the germline V gene, CDR1 is LNHNV and CDR2 is YYDKDF (reference sequence). V lost 5 bases to trimming and J lost 6 bases; unmatched junction nucleotides: 4. The CDR3 is 14 amino acids. The CDR3 DNA reads as TGTGCCACCAGCGGGACAGGGGTCTCCAATGAGCAGTTCTTC. It codes for CATSGTGVSNEQFF.

The chain recombines TRBV5-1 with TRBJ2-3; D not resolved. V dropped 4 bases and J dropped 0 bases, with 9 bases sitting between them. This CDR3 is 14 amino acids long. Germline V gene lookup returns CDR1 SGHRS and CDR2 YFSETQ. The CDR3 DNA is TGCGCCAGCAGCCAGACGGTTAGCACAGATACGCAGTATTTT. Translating it yields CASSQTVSTDTQYF.

The chain has TRBV5-4 and TRBJ1-2, with 7 positions matching TRBD1. The J segment lost 8 bases and the V segment lost 4 bases, leaving 14 bases of the junction unmatched. The length of the CDR3 is 15 residues. The V gene's germline CDR1 is SGHNT and CDR2 YYREEE (reference sequence). The CDR3 nucleotides are TGTGCCAGCAGCCTACCAGGGGGTACTACCCTCGGCTACACCTTC. Amino acids: CASSLPGGTTLGYTF.

The CDR3 loop reads CASRINYSGRGGTDTQYF. CDR3 DNA sequence: TGTGCCAGCAGAATTAATTATTCGGGTCGGGGGGGCACAGATACGCAGTATTTT. The rearrangement uses TRBV28 and TRBJ2-3, with 7 bases identical to TRBD2. The germline V gene has CDR1 MDHEN and CDR2 SYDVKM. This CDR3 contains 18 residues. V shed 6 bases, J shed 1 base, and the junction held 16 bases outside the gene matches.

The V and J genes are TRBV11-2 and TRBJ2-3; no definite D call. Looked up from germline, CDR1 is SGHAT and CDR2 is FQNNGV. The CDR3 sequence is 15 residues long. Trimming left V 2 bases short and J 0 bases short, with 9 bases between. Written as DNA, the CDR3 is TGTGCCAGCAGCTTATACCCTGACAGCACAGATACGCAGTATTTT. Translation: CASSLYPDSTDTQYF.

This clone appeared once. The CDR3 loop reads CASMEGSQNSPLHF. DNA for the CDR3: TGTGCCAGCATGGAGGGAAGCCAAAATTCACCCCTCCACTTT. This chain joins TRBV6-6 and TRBJ1-6, with no clear D. Trimming pared 7 bases from V and 7 bases from J, leaving 14 bases between. Germline lookup yields CDR1 MNHNY and CDR2 SVGAGI (reference sequence). The CDR3 runs 14 residues.

V gene TRBV7-2 combines with J gene TRBJ2-1; 8 nucleotides agree with TRBD2. The V and J ends lost 0 bases and 1 base, in that order; junction bases with no gene match: 5. This CDR3 comprises 17 residues. Germline V gene lookup returns CDR1 SGHTA and CDR2 FQGNSA. The CDR3 spells CASSLALSGGSYNEQFF. CDR3 DNA: TGTGCCAGCAGCTTAGCGCTGAGCGGGGGTTCCTACAATGAGCAGTTCTTC.

The chain carries TRBV9 and TRBJ2-1; TRBD2 matches at 7 bases. J lost 9 bases, V lost 0 bases, and 9 bases had no gene match. This CDR3 is 15 amino acids long. Germline CDR1 reads SGDLS; CDR2 reads YYNGEE. CDR3 residues: CASSVDPAGDREQFF. In nucleotides, the CDR3 is TGTGCCAGCAGCGTAGACCCCGCGGGGGATCGTGAGCAGTTCTTC.

The J gene is TRBJ2-2, the V gene TRBV19; 13 bases fit TRBD2. Looked up from germline, CDR1 is LNHDA and CDR2 is SQIVND (reference sequence). The CDR3 contains 21 residues. The V segment lost 2 bases and the J segment 4 bases; nucleotides outside the gene matches: 16. In DNA, the CDR3 is TGTGCCAGTAGTATACCCCCCCCGCGACGACTAGCGGGGGGCCTCACCGGGGAGCTGTTTTTT. Its protein is CASSIPPPRRLAGGLTGELFF.

This chain connects TRBV7-9 to TRBJ1-4, with a possible D match to TRBD1 (6 bases). CDR1 is SEHNR and CDR2 is FQNEAQ in the germline V gene (reference sequence). The V gene lost 1 base and the J gene lost 8 bases, with 20 bases spanning the gap. CDR3 length: 17 residues. CDR3 coding DNA: TGTGCCAGCAGCTTAGAGGTTGTCGGGGGCGCAAAGGAAAAACTGTTTTTT. It encodes CASSLEVVGGAKEKLFF.

The J gene is TRBJ1-3, the V gene TRBV5-1; no clear D gene. CDR1 is SGHRS, CDR2 YFSETQ, per germline. The CDR3 runs to 15 residues. Trimming took 4 bases from V and 2 from J, leaving 13 bases between them. CDR3 nucleotides: TGCGCCAGCAGCCTTTGGGGAGATCCTGGAAACACCATATATTTT. Translating it yields CASSLWGDPGNTIYF.